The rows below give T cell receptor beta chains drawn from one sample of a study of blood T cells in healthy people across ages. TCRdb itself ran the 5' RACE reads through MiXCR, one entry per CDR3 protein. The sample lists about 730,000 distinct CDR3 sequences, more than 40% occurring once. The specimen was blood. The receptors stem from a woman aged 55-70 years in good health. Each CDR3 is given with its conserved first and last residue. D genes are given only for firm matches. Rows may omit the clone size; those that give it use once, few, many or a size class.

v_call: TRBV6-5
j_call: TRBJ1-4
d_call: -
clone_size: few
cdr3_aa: CASSSTVPNEKLFF
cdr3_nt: TGTGCCAGCAGTTCGACCGTTCCCAATGAAAAACTGTTTTTT

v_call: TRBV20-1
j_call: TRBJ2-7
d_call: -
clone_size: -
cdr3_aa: CSASLWGKSSYEQYF
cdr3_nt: TGCAGTGCTAGTTTGTGGGGGAAAAGCTCCTACGAGCAGTACTTC

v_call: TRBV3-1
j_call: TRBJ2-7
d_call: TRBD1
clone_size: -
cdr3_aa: CASSQWDRVYEQYF
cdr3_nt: TGTGCCAGCAGCCAATGGGACAGGGTCTACGAGCAGTACTTC

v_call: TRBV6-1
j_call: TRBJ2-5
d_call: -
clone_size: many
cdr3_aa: CASSELGTQETQYF
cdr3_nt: TGTGCCAGCAGTGAATTGGGGACCCAAGAGACCCAGTACTTC

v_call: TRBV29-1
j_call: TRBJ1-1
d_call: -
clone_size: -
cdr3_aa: CSVWSHTEAFF
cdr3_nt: TGCAGCGTATGGTCCCACACTGAAGCTTTCTTT

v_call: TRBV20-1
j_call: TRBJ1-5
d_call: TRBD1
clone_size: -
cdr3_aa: CSARTGSNSNQPQHF
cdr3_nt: TGCAGTGCCCGGACAGGATCAAATAGCAATCAGCCCCAGCATTTT

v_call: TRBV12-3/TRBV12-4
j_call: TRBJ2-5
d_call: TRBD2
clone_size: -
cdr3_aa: CASTAGGPGETQYF
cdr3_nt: TGTGCCAGCACAGCGGGGGGGCCGGGAGAGACCCAGTACTTC

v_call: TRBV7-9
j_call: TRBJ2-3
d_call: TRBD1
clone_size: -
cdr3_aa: CASSFLTGPGDTQYF
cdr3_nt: TGTGCCAGCAGCTTCTTGACAGGGCCCGGGGATACGCAGTATTTT

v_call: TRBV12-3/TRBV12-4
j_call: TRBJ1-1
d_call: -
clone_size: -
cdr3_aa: CASSLATVNTEAFF
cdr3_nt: TGTGCCAGCAGTTTAGCAACAGTTAACACTGAAGCTTTCTTT

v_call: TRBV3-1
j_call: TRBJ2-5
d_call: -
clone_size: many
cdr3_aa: CASSHGKETQYF
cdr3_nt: TGTGCCAGCAGCCACGGAAAAGAGACCCAGTACTTC

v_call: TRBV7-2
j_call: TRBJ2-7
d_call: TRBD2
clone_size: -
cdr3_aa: CAGSVPTSGYEQYF
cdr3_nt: TGTGCCGGCAGCGTCCCGACTAGCGGGTACGAGCAGTACTTC

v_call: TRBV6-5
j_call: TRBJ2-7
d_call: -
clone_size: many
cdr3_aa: CASTTGFNEQYF
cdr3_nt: TGTGCCAGCACCACAGGGTTCAACGAGCAGTACTTC

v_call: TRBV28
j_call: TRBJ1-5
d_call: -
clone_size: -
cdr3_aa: CASSGIDRMNQPQHF
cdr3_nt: TGTGCCAGCAGTGGAATAGACAGGATGAATCAGCCCCAGCATTTT

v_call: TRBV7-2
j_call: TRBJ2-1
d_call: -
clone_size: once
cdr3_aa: CASSQKGTFEDEQFF
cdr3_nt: TGTGCCAGCAGCCAGAAGGGGACATTTGAGGATGAGCAGTTCTTC

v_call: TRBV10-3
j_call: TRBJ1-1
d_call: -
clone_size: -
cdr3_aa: CAISGGPVNTEAFF
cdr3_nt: TGTGCCATCAGTGGGGGGCCAGTGAACACTGAAGCTTTCTTT

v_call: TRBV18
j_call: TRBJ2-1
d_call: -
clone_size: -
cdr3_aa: CASSPMRGKQFF
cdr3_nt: TGTGCCAGCTCACCCATGAGAGGGAAGCAGTTCTTC

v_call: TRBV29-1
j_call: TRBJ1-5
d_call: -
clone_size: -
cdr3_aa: CSVEAPGEPQHF
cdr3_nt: TGCAGCGTTGAAGCCCCAGGGGAGCCCCAGCATTTT

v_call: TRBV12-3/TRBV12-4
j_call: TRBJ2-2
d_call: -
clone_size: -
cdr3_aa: CASSHRRGVTTGELFF
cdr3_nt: TGTGCCAGCAGCCACCGCAGGGGTGTGACCACCGGGGAGCTGTTTTTT

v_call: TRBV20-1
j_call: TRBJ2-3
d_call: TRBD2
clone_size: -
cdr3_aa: CSARRGGSTDTQYF
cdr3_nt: TGCAGTGCTAGACGCGGGGGAAGCACAGATACGCAGTATTTT